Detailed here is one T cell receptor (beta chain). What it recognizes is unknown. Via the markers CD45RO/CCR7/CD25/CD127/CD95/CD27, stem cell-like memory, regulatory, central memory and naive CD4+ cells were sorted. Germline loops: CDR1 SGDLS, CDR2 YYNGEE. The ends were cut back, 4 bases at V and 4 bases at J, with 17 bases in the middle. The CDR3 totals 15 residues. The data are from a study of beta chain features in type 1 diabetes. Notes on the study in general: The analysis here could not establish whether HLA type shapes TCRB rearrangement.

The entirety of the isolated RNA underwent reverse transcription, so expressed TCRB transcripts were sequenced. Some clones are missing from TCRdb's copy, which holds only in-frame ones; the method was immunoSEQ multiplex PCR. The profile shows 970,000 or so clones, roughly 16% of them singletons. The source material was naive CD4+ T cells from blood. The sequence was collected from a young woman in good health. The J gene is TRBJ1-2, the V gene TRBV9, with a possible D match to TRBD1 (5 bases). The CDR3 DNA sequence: TGTGCCAGCAGCCCTGACAGTCCTGCGGGCTATGGCTACACCTTC. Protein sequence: CASSPDSPAGYGYTF.